The 15 T cell receptor beta chains below all came from one sample that was sequenced in a study of PD-1 blockade in classical Hodgkin lymphoma. The protocol was immunoSEQ multiplex PCR, while the TCRdb copy is restricted to in-frame clones and leaves out a portion. The sample lists roughly 42,000 clones, 60% to 75% occurring once. Each and every patient relapsed after autologous stem cell transplantation, and patients got differing brentuximab vedotin exposure. The sequenced sample was peripheral blood mononuclear cells (PBMCs), obtained at baseline. The receptors shown here come from a human donor with classical Hodgkin lymphoma.

V and J are TRBV7-7 and TRBJ2-5; a weak D match, TRBD1 (6 bases). Germline assignment: CDR1 SSHAT and CDR2 FNYEAQ (reference sequence). The CDR3 has 15 residues. The germline V and J ends were trimmed by 5 bases and 2 bases, with 15 bases remaining between them. The CDR3 bases are TGTGCCAGCAGCCGAACAGGGTCTCAGCAAGAGACCCAGTACTTC. Protein sequence: CASSRTGSQQETQYF.

The genes are TRBV30 and TRBJ2-5; D may correspond to TRBD1 or TRBD2 (6 bases each). CDR3 size: 14 residues. Germline CDR1 is GTSNPN and CDR2 is SVGIG (reference sequence). Trimming left V 0 bases short and J 5 bases short, with 13 bases between. In nucleotides, the CDR3 is TGTGCCTGGAGTGTACGCTGGGGGGCTGAGACCCAGTACTTC. It specifies CAWSVRWGAETQYF.

Concerning this clone: One end of the junction is discordant with germline, which a read error may explain. V is TRBV11-1 and J is TRBJ1-1; maybe TRBD1 (6 bases). Germline values: CDR1 SGHAT, CDR2 FQDESV (reference sequence). The CDR3 consists of 12 residues. The CDR3 loop is CASSFRDTEAFF. CDR3 nucleotides: TGTGCCAGCAGCTTCCGGGACACCGAAGCTTTCTTT.

The chain employs TRBV6-5 and TRBJ2-7; D perhaps matches TRBD1 (6 bases). V was clipped by 2 bases and J by 5 bases, with 13 bases between them. The CDR3 extends over 14 amino acids. Germline loops: CDR1 MNHEY, CDR2 SVGAGI. The CDR3 region has the DNA TGTGCCAGCAGTTACGCAGGGGCCCGAAACGAGCAGTACTTC. This gives the protein CASSYAGARNEQYF.

V gene TRBV7-3 combines with J gene TRBJ2-2, with D perhaps TRBD1 (6 bases). Per germline, CDR1 SGHTA and CDR2 FQGTGA. V was pared by 4 bases and J by 5 bases, with 20 bases between. CDR3 length: 17 residues. The CDR3, as DNA: TGTGCCAGCAGCTCCACGGGGACAAATGGGGGAACCGGGGAGCTGTTTTTT. It specifies CASSSTGTNGGTGELFF.

Comments on this clone: No DNA is shown, since the ends of the CDR3 on it are uncertain; the CDR3 is the one TCRdb lists. V usage is TRBV6-6 and J usage is TRBJ2-1; TRBD2, the table's D call, was not compared with the DNA. The CDR3 length equals 14 residues, ends included. The V gene's germline CDR1 is MNHNY and CDR2 SVGAGI (reference sequence). Here the CDR3 reads CASRRRAGLNEQFF.

The V gene is TRBV11-2, the J gene TRBJ1-4, with 7 bases that match TRBD1. The germline CDR1 and CDR2 sequences are SGHAT and FQNNGV. The CDR3 has 13 amino acids. The junction had 10 bases not matched to a gene; V was cut back by 6 bases and J by 12 bases. The CDR3: CASSTTGEHELFF. CDR3 bases: TGTGCCAGCAGTACAACAGGGGAGCACGAACTGTTTTTT.

The V gene is TRBV18, the J gene TRBJ2-3, with D tentatively TRBD1 (7 bases). This CDR3 region has 15 residues. Germline V gene data show CDR1 as KGHSH and CDR2 as LQKENI. The V and J ends lost 2 bases and 3 bases respectively, with 12 bases between them. CDR3 amino acids: CASSPSAGGTDTQYF. DNA for the CDR3: TGTGCCAGCTCACCATCGGCAGGGGGGACAGATACGCAGTATTTT.

The chain uses TRBV19 and TRBJ1-4; unclear D gene. This CDR3 contains 15 residues. The V end was cut by 6 bases, the J end by 5 bases, with 16 bases between. Germline CDR1 reads LNHDA; CDR2 reads SQIVND (reference sequence). CDR3 region: CASSRNTPGNEKLFF. The CDR3 coding sequence is TGTGCCAGTAGCCGAAATACACCGGGGAATGAAAAACTGTTTTTT.

J is TRBJ1-2 and V is TRBV11-1; D may be TRBD1 (5 bases). This CDR3 has 14 amino acids. Trimming cost V 5 bases and J 0 bases, with 10 bases left between them. Germline V gene lookup returns CDR1 SGHAT and CDR2 FQDESV (reference sequence). CDR3 region: CASSPGTANYGYTF. The CDR3 DNA is TGTGCCAGCAGCCCTGGGACGGCTAACTATGGCTACACCTTC.

This clone was counted only a few times. V gene TRBV30 combines with J gene TRBJ2-1, with D perhaps TRBD1 or TRBD2 (5 bases each). The CDR3 is 14 residues long. CDR1 GTSNPN and CDR2 SVGIG come from the germline V gene (reference sequence). With 0 bases removed from V and 8 bases from J, the gap between germline ends came to 14 bases. The CDR3 here is CAWSVSFLGDEQFF. The CDR3 nucleotides are TGTGCCTGGAGTGTCTCATTCCTGGGGGATGAGCAGTTCTTC.

The CDR3 DNA reads as TGTGCCAGCGCCCGGGACACTTCCCTTTATGGCTACACCTTC. Translating it yields CASARDTSLYGYTF. The chain combines TRBV7-9 with TRBJ1-2; D is perhaps TRBD1 (6 bases). CDR1 and CDR2 (germline): SEHNR, FQNEAQ (reference sequence). The CDR3 is 14 amino acids. V was trimmed by 8 bases and J by 5 bases, leaving 18 bases between them.

This clone has just a few counts. V usage is TRBV6-1 and J usage is TRBJ2-7; perhaps TRBD2 as D (5 bases). V shed 10 bases and J shed 0 bases, with 13 bases lying between them. Germline CDR1 and CDR2: MNHNS and SASEGT. The CDR3 is 13 amino acids. The CDR3 loop reads CATLEGPSYEQYF. In nucleotides, the CDR3 is TGTGCCACCTTAGAGGGTCCCTCCTACGAGCAGTACTTC.

The V and J genes are TRBV19 and TRBJ2-6; unclear D gene. There are 16 residues in the CDR3. The germline V and J ends were trimmed by 0 bases and 1 base, with 7 bases remaining between them. Germline loops: CDR1 LNHDA, CDR2 SQIVND (reference sequence). CDR3 region: CASSIDLQSGANVLTF. Here the CDR3 DNA reads TGTGCCAGTAGTATAGATCTACAGTCTGGGGCCAACGTCCTGACTTTC. Together with reference TRBV19 and TRBJ2-6, the CDR3 gives the full variable domain: DGGITQSPKYLFRKEGQNVTLSCEQNLNHDAMYWYRQDPGQGLRLIYYSQIVNDFQKGDIAEGYSVSREKKESFPLTVTSAQKNPTAFYLCASSIDLQSGANVLTFGAGSRLTVL.

This chain links TRBV5-1 with TRBJ1-1, with D possibly TRBD1 on 6 matching bases. CDR1 is SGHRS and CDR2 is YFSETQ in the germline V gene. Between the trimmed V and J ends, which lost 7 bases and 0 bases, there was a span of 10 bases. The CDR3 loop spans 13 amino acids. This chain's CDR3 is CASGQGLNTEAFF. CDR3 DNA: TGCGCCAGCGGTCAGGGGTTGAACACTGAAGCTTTCTTT.